Sequencing of this T cell receptor (beta chain) was carried out in a study of blood T cell repertoires in COVID-19. Per germline, CDR1 SGHVS and CDR2 FQNEAQ. This CDR3 has 14 residues. V lost 1 base, J lost 1 base, and 7 bases lay in between. Assay: immunoSEQ multiplex PCR; the TCRdb copy retains only in-frame clones and omits some. The profile shows some 180,000 clones, about four fifths of them singletons. A few counts support this clone. This TCR came from an elderly woman with acute or convalescent COVID-19. The chain is built from TRBV7-8 and TRBJ1-1; D is ambiguous. Sequenced material: peripheral blood. As DNA, the CDR3 is TGTGCCAGCAGCTTAGGTCGTAGGAACACTGAAGCTTTCTTT. Encoded protein: CASSLGRRNTEAFF.